Listed below are T cell receptor beta chains from one sample, sequenced in a study of OX40 agonist ivuxolimab in advanced cancers. The repertoire was sequenced with immunoSEQ multiplex PCR; TCRdb's copy has only in-frame clones and lacks some. The repertoire holds fewer than 60,000 clones, with around 87% as singletons. The source was CD4+ or CD8+ T cells sorted from blood, collected in a trial of the OX40 agonist ivuxolimab. The receptors stem from an adult with an advanced solid tumor such as melanoma, head and neck, liver or kidney cancer. Each CDR3 is given with its conserved first and last residue. The D gene is left open where the match is weak. Not all rows give a size; the values are once, few, many and, for expanded clones, a class.

TRBV9,TRBD2,TRBJ2-2,once,CASSVGGGRVTGELFF,TGTGCCAGCAGCGTAGGGGGCGGGAGGGTCACCGGGGAGCTGTTTTTT
TRBV28,-,TRBJ2-2,once,CASSLETGELFF,TGTGCCAGCAGTTTAGAGACCGGGGAGCTGTTTTTT
TRBV15,-,TRBJ2-1,-,CATSSGPAAYNEQFF,TGTGCCACCAGCTCGGGCCCAGCGGCCTACAATGAGCAGTTCTTC
TRBV7-9,-,TRBJ1-1,-,CASSSGQQNTEAFF,TGTGCCAGCAGCTCGGGTCAGCAAAACACTGAAGCTTTCTTT
TRBV19,TRBD1,TRBJ1-5,-,CASSKDRGLDQPQHF,TGTGCCAGTAGTAAGGACAGGGGGCTGGATCAGCCCCAGCATTTT
TRBV27,-,TRBJ2-5,-,CASSLSRGASETQYF,TGTGCCAGCAGTTTAAGTCGGGGGGCGTCAGAGACCCAGTACTTC
TRBV28,TRBD1,TRBJ1-2,-,CASSPHRKTTGAPGYTF,TGTGCCAGCAGTCCCCACAGAAAAACCACAGGGGCCCCAGGCTACACCTTC
TRBV7-8,-,TRBJ2-7,-,CASSLRRERPYEQYF,TGTGCCAGCAGCCTACGGAGGGAGAGGCCTTACGAGCAGTACTTC
TRBV4-3,-,TRBJ1-2,-,CASSPQGNYGYTF,TGCGCCAGCAGCCCCCAGGGTAACTATGGCTACACCTTC
TRBV27,-,TRBJ1-4,few,CASSLNLRQTNEKLFF,TGTGCCAGCAGTCTAAACCTCAGGCAGACTAATGAAAAACTGTTTTTT
TRBV18,-,TRBJ2-1,-,CASSVSASSYNEQFF,TGTGCCAGCTCAGTTAGCGCGAGCTCCTACAATGAGCAGTTCTTC
TRBV10-3,TRBD1,TRBJ2-3,-,CAIGQGAADTQYF,TGTGCCATCGGGCAGGGGGCCGCAGATACGCAGTATTTT
TRBV6-5,TRBD2,TRBJ2-1,-,CASTTSGAGDNEQFF,TGTGCCAGCACGACTAGCGGGGCTGGTGACAATGAGCAGTTCTTC
TRBV5-1,TRBD1,TRBJ2-4,once,CASAGTGLGAQGKNIQYF,TGCGCCAGCGCGGGGACAGGCCTGGGGGCGCAGGGCAAAAACATTCAGTACTTC
TRBV6-5,-,TRBJ1-1,once,CASSRTDLTEAFF,TGTGCCAGCAGTCGGACGGATCTCACTGAAGCTTTCTTT
TRBV7-9,-,TRBJ2-7,few,CASSAKTDPYEQYF,TGTGCCAGCAGCGCCAAGACAGACCCCTACGAGCAGTACTTC
TRBV28,TRBD2,TRBJ2-4,once,CASTPLGRGFAKNIQYF,TGTGCCAGCACCCCCTTGGGGCGGGGGTTCGCCAAAAACATTCAGTACTTC
TRBV25-1,-,TRBJ1-5,-,CASSESRQSNQPQHF,TGTGCCAGCAGTGAATCTCGGCAGAGCAATCAGCCCCAGCATTTT
TRBV29-1,TRBD1,TRBJ2-1,-,CSVVGDRGVNEQFF,TGCAGCGTTGTGGGGGACAGGGGAGTCAATGAGCAGTTCTTC
TRBV9,-,TRBJ2-4,-,CASSVGSNKNIQYF,TGTGCCAGCAGCGTCGGATCAAACAAAAACATTCAGTACTTC
TRBV28,-,TRBJ2-1,-,CASSLGLGAYNEQFF,TGTGCCAGCAGTTTAGGGCTGGGTGCCTACAATGAGCAGTTCTTC
TRBV7-6,-,TRBJ2-1,-,CASSIGRNEQFF,TGTGCCAGCAGTATTGGCCGAAATGAGCAGTTCTTC
TRBV18,-,TRBJ1-2,-,CASSPTAPDGYTF,TGTGCCAGCTCACCGACAGCCCCTGATGGCTACACCTTC
TRBV7-9,TRBD1,TRBJ2-7,-,CASSMRDRGAEQYF,TGTGCCAGCAGCATGAGGGACAGGGGGGCCGAGCAGTACTTC
TRBV11-3,-,TRBJ2-1,-,CASSPARYNEQFF,TGTGCCAGCAGCCCTGCTAGGTACAATGAGCAGTTCTTC
TRBV5-1,TRBD1,TRBJ2-3,-,CASSSRDRVLRGTDTQYF,TGCGCCAGCAGCTCCCGGGACAGGGTATTAAGGGGTACAGATACGCAGTATTTT
TRBV28,TRBD2,TRBJ2-1,-,CASLTGGSYNEQFF,TGTGCCAGCTTAACGGGGGGCTCCTACAATGAGCAGTTCTTC
TRBV28,-,TRBJ2-7,-,CASRGRQAGEHYEQYF,TGTGCCAGCAGGGGACGGCAGGCAGGGGAGCACTACGAGCAGTACTTC
TRBV27,TRBD1,TRBJ1-5,-,CASSAQGQGFQPQHF,TGTGCCAGCAGTGCGCAGGGACAGGGATTTCAGCCCCAGCATTTT
TRBV28,-,TRBJ2-1,-,CASSLRSGNEQFF,TGTGCCAGCAGTTTACGATCGGGCAATGAGCAGTTCTTC
TRBV5-1,TRBD2,TRBJ2-1,-,CASAPTSGRNEQFF,TGCGCCAGCGCCCCGACTAGCGGGAGAAATGAGCAGTTCTTC
TRBV18,TRBD1,TRBJ1-5,-,CASSAGTGRNQPQHF,TGTGCCAGCTCCGCCGGGACAGGAAGGAATCAGCCCCAGCATTTT
TRBV7-2,TRBD1,TRBJ1-2,once,CASSLAAGGGNYGYTF,TGTGCCAGCAGCTTAGCGGCAGGGGGCGGGAACTATGGCTACACCTTC
TRBV6-6,-,TRBJ1-5,-,CASSYPDQPQHF,TGTGCCAGCAGTTATCCCGATCAGCCCCAGCATTTT
TRBV27,-,TRBJ1-3,-,CASSLDSTSGNTIYF,TGTGCCAGCAGTTTGGACAGTACCTCTGGAAACACCATATATTTT
TRBV5-6,-,TRBJ2-3,-,CASSLTLVGYTDTQYF,TGTGCCAGCAGCTTGACGTTAGTGGGCTACACAGATACGCAGTATTTT
TRBV10-1,TRBD1,TRBJ2-2,once,CASSPMDRGYTGELFF,TGCGCCAGCAGTCCGATGGACAGGGGTTACACCGGGGAGCTGTTTTTT
TRBV19,-,TRBJ2-1,-,CASRKSSYNEQFF,TGTGCCAGTAGAAAATCCTCCTACAATGAGCAGTTCTTC
TRBV16,-,TRBJ1-5,few,CASSHPGRGVGQPQHF,TGTGCCAGCAGCCATCCCGGGCGGGGGGTCGGTCAGCCCCAGCATTTT
TRBV7-9,-,TRBJ1-3,-,CASSFTGFSGNTIYF,TGTGCCAGCAGCTTTACAGGATTCTCTGGAAACACCATATATTTT
TRBV5-1,-,TRBJ1-2,-,CASSLGREIYGYTF,TGCGCCAGCAGCTTGGGGCGGGAGATCTATGGCTACACCTTC